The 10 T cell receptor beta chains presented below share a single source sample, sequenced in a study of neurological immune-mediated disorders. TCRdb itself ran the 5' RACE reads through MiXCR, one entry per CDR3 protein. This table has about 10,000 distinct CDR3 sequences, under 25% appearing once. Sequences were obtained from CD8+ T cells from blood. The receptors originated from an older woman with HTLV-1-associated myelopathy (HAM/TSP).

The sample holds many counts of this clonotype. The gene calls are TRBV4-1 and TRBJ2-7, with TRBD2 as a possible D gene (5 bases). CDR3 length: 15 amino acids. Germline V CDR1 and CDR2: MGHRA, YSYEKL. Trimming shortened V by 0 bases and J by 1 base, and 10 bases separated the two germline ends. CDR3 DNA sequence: TGCGCCAGCAGCCAAGATGAGAGGGATTCCTACGAGCAGTACTTC. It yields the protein CASSQDERDSYEQYF.

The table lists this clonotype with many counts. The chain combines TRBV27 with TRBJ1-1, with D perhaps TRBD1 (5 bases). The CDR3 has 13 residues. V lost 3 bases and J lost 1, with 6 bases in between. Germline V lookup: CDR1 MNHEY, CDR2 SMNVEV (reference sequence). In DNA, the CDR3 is TGTGCCAGCAGTTTGCAGGGGAACACTGAAGCTTTCTTT. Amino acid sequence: CASSLQGNTEAFF.

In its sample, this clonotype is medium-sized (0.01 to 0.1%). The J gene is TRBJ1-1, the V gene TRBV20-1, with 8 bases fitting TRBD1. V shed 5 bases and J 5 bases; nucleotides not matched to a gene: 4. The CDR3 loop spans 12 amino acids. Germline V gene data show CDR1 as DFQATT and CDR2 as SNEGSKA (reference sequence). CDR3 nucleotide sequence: TGCAGTGCTCACAGGGGGGAAACTGAAGCTTTCTTT. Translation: CSAHRGETEAFF.

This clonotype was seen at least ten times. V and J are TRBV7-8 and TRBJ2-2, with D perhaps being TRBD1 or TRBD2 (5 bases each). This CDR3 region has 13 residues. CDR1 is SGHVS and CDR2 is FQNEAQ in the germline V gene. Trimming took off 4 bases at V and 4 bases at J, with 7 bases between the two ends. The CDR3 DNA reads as TGTGCCAGCAGCTCGGGGCGCACCGGGGAGCTGTTTTTT. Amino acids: CASSSGRTGELFF.

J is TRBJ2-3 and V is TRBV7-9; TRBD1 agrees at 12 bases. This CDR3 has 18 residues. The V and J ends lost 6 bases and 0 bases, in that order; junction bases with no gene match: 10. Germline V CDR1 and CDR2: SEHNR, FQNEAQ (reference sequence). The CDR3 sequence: CASSWDRGLGTSTDTQYF. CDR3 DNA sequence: TGTGCCAGCAGTTGGGACAGGGGGCTTGGGACGAGCACAGATACGCAGTATTTT.

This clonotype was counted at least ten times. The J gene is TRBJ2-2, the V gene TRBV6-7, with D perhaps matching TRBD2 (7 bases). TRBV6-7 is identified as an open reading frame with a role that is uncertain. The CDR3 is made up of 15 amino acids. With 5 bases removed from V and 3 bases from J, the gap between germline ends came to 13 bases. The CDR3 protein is CASSPEGGDTGELFF. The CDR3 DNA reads TGTGCCAGCAGTCCCGAGGGGGGGGACACCGGGGAGCTGTTTTTT.

In DNA, the CDR3 is TGCAGTGTTCCGGGCCCGAGGGGGAACCTGACTTTC. Amino acids: CSVPGPRGNLTF. V usage is TRBV20-1 and J usage is TRBJ2-6, with D possibly TRBD1 on 6 matching bases. Germline CDR1 is DFQATT and CDR2 is SNEGSKA (reference sequence). Trimming removed 7 bases at V and 15 bases at J, with 19 bases between. The CDR3 spans 12 residues.

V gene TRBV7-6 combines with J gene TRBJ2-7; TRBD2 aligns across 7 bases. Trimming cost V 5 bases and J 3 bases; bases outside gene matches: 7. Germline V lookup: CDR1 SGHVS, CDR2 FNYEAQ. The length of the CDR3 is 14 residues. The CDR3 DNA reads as TGTGCCAGCAGCGTTACTAGCGCAAACTACGAGCAGTACTTC. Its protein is CASSVTSANYEQYF. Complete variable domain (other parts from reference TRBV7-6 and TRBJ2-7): GAGVSQSPRYKVTKRGQDVALRCDPISGHVSLYWYRQALGQGPEFLTYFNYEAQQDKSGLPNDRFSAERPEGSISTLTIQRTEQRDSAMYRCASSVTSANYEQYFGPGTRLTVT.

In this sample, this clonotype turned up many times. Here the CDR3 DNA reads TGCAGTGCCGAGGGGGGGCATGGGGCCAACGTCCTGACTTTC. This gives the protein CSAEGGHGANVLTF. The J gene is TRBJ2-6, the V gene TRBV20-1; D is possibly TRBD2 (7 bases). Germline V gene sequence: CDR1 DFQATT, CDR2 SNEGSKA (reference sequence). V lost 6 bases and J lost 3, with 12 bases in between. The CDR3 consists of 14 residues.

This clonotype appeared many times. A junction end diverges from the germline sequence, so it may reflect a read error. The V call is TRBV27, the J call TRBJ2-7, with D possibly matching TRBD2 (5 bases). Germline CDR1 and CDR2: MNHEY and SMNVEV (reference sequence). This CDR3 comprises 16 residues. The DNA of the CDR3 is TGTGCCAGCAGTCTATCCCCGGGGATGAGGATCTACGAGCAGTACTTC. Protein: CASSLSPGMRIYEQYF.